One sample yielded the 15 T cell receptor beta chains listed below, sequenced in a study of a mutant IDH1 vaccine in newly diagnosed glioma. Data came from immunoSEQ multiplex PCR; TCRdb stores just in-frame clones and leaves some out. In the table there are about 38,000 clones, about 84% of which are singletons. Antigens for these TCRs are unknown. Time point defined: week 5, during vaccination. Each dose delivered 300 ug of mutant IDH1 20-mer peptide subcutaneously with imiquimod. Sequences were derived from PBMCs, sampled from a glioma patient whose treatment included an IDH1 peptide vaccine. The receptors originated from a man aged 35 to 55 with glioma.

The chain uses TRBV7-9 and TRBJ2-7, with 12 bases lining up with TRBD1. The CDR3 is 16 residues long. Germline V lookup: CDR1 SEHNR, CDR2 FQNEAQ (reference sequence). The trim removed 2 bases at V and 4 bases at J, leaving 6 bases unmatched. This CDR3 is CASSLIWDRGPYEQYF. The CDR3 DNA sequence: TGTGCCAGCAGCTTAATCTGGGACAGGGGGCCTTACGAGCAGTACTTC.

The CDR3 nucleotides read TGTGCCAGTAGTAGGGGACAGGGGGGCGACGAGCAGTACTTC. It specifies CASSRGQGGDEQYF. The V gene is TRBV19, the J gene TRBJ2-7; 11 bases are shared with TRBD1. The V and J ends lost 4 bases and 5 bases, in that order; junction bases with no gene match: 4. Germline V lookup: CDR1 LNHDA, CDR2 SQIVND (reference sequence). The CDR3 contains 14 residues. The complete variable domain, with remaining parts taken from reference TRBV19 and TRBJ2-7, reads DGGITQSPKYLFRKEGQNVTLSCEQNLNHDAMYWYRQDPGQGLRLIYYSQIVNDFQKGDIAEGYSVSREKKESFPLTVTSAQKNPTAFYLCASSRGQGGDEQYFGPGTRLTVT.

The chain couples TRBV7-9 to TRBJ2-2; perhaps D is TRBD1 or TRBD2 (6 bases each). V was clipped by 10 bases and J by 6 bases, with 18 bases between them. This CDR3 is 14 amino acids long. Germline V CDR1 and CDR2: SEHNR, FQNEAQ (reference sequence). CDR3 sequence reads: CANGGPQFPGELFF. The CDR3 nucleotides read TGTGCCAACGGGGGCCCCCAGTTCCCCGGGGAGCTGTTTTTT.

The chain uses TRBV7-3 and TRBJ1-2, with 11 bases identical to TRBD1. Germline V lookup: CDR1 SGHTA, CDR2 FQGTGA. The trim removed 4 bases at V and 7 bases at J, leaving 2 bases unmatched. There are 13 residues in the CDR3. The CDR3 is CASSSGQGGGYTF. The CDR3 bases are TGTGCCAGCAGCTCGGGACAGGGGGGTGGCTACACCTTC.

The chain couples TRBV6-1 to TRBJ1-2; TRBD1 aligns across 9 bases. Germline trimming cut 8 bases from V and 4 bases from J; bases unmatched to any gene: 11. Germline CDR1 is MNHNS and CDR2 is SASEGT. The CDR3 is made up of 15 amino acids. CDR3: CASVRQGVDSYGYTF. The CDR3 DNA is TGTGCCAGCGTTCGACAGGGGGTAGATTCCTATGGCTACACCTTC.

This clone was seen a single time. The J gene is TRBJ2-7, the V gene TRBV9; 7 nucleotides match TRBD1. The ends lost 2 bases at V and 0 bases at J; junction bases unmatched: 2. Germline lookup yields CDR1 SGDLS and CDR2 YYNGEE. CDR3 length equals 14 residues. CDR3 DNA sequence: TGTGCCAGCAGCGTGACAGGGAGCTCCTACGAGCAGTACTTC. It codes for CASSVTGSSYEQYF.

This clone was observed a handful of times. This rearrangement joins TRBV25-1 to TRBJ1-1; D uncertain. V lost 6 bases, J lost 3 bases, and 11 bases lay in between. Per the germline V gene, CDR1 is MGHDK and CDR2 is SYGVNS. This CDR3 has 13 residues. CDR3 amino acids: CASRSQLDTEAFF. CDR3 sequence (DNA): TGTGCCAGCAGAAGTCAGTTGGACACTGAAGCTTTCTTT.

This clone was seen once. The gene calls are TRBV6-5 and TRBJ1-3; no definite D call. V lost 0 bases and J lost 0, with 9 bases in between. The CDR3 contains 16 residues. Germline CDR1 reads MNHEY; CDR2 reads SVGAGI. The CDR3 protein is CASSYSGFTSGNTIYF. DNA for the CDR3: TGTGCCAGCAGTTACTCAGGGTTTACCTCTGGAAACACCATATATTTT.

This clone was seen only a few times. This sequence joins TRBV30 and TRBJ1-5; D not resolved. V lost 0 bases, J lost 5 bases, and 11 bases lay in between. This CDR3 contains 14 residues. The V gene's germline CDR1 is GTSNPN and CDR2 SVGIG (reference sequence). The CDR3 spells CAWSVSSGYQPQHF. CDR3 DNA sequence: TGTGCCTGGAGTGTCTCGTCGGGGTATCAGCCCCAGCATTTT.

J is TRBJ2-5 and V is TRBV5-1, with D perhaps TRBD2 (6 bases). From germline, CDR1 is SGHRS and CDR2 YFSETQ. There are 15 residues in the CDR3. V lost 4 bases and J 0 bases, leaving 13 bases between the germline ends. CDR3 bases: TGCGCCAGCAGCCTCCGGGACTGGTACCAAGAGACCCAGTACTTC. Protein: CASSLRDWYQETQYF. Combining the CDR3 with reference TRBV5-1 and TRBJ2-5 gives the whole variable domain KAGVTQTPRYLIKTRGQQVTLSCSPISGHRSVSWYQQTPGQGLQFLFEYFSETQRNKGNFPGRFSGRQFSNSRSEMNVSTLELGDSALYLCASSLRDWYQETQYFGPGTRLLVL.

The gene calls are TRBV5-6 and TRBJ1-6; no reliable D call. Per the germline V gene, CDR1 is SGHDT and CDR2 is YYEEEE. The CDR3 loop spans 14 amino acids. The V end was cut by 3 bases, the J end by 9 bases, with 13 bases between. CDR3 loop: CASSSLFTASPLHF. CDR3 in DNA: TGTGCCAGCAGCTCGCTGTTCACTGCTTCACCCCTCCACTTT.

This clone was observed a handful of times. The rearrangement uses TRBV6-1 and TRBJ1-2; perhaps TRBD1 as D (5 bases). CDR3 length: 13 residues. With 1 base removed from V and 8 bases from J, the gap between germline ends came to 11 bases. Germline CDR1 MNHNS, CDR2 SASEGT. The CDR3 region is CASSEVETAGYTF. The CDR3 DNA sequence: TGTGCCAGCAGTGAAGTTGAGACAGCGGGCTACACCTTC.

The chain carries TRBV29-1 and TRBJ2-5, with a weak D call TRBD1 (5 bases). Germline V lookup: CDR1 SQVTM, CDR2 ANQGSEA. The CDR3 spans 12 residues. The V end was cut by 6 bases, the J end by 5 bases, with 13 bases between. The CDR3 DNA reads as TGCAGCGTCGCAGAGCCAGGGGAGACCCAGTACTTC. Protein sequence: CSVAEPGETQYF. Combining the CDR3 with reference TRBV29-1 and TRBJ2-5 gives the whole variable domain SAVISQKPSRDICQRGTSLTIQCQVDSQVTMMFWYRQQPGQSLTLIATANQGSEATYESGFVIDKFPISRPNLTFSTLTVSNMSPEDSSIYLCSVAEPGETQYFGPGTRLLVL.

The chain couples TRBV5-1 to TRBJ1-1; a weak D match, TRBD1 (5 bases). This CDR3 spans 14 amino acids. Trimming left V 0 bases short and J 1 base short, with 7 bases between. The V gene's germline CDR1 is SGHRS and CDR2 YFSETQ. CDR3 bases: TGCGCCAGCAGCTTGGCCACAGGGAACACTGAAGCTTTCTTT. Its protein product is CASSLATGNTEAFF. The full variable domain, completed using reference TRBV5-1 and TRBJ1-1, is KAGVTQTPRYLIKTRGQQVTLSCSPISGHRSVSWYQQTPGQGLQFLFEYFSETQRNKGNFPGRFSGRQFSNSRSEMNVSTLELGDSALYLCASSLATGNTEAFFGQGTRLTVV.

This chain uses TRBV4-1 with TRBJ2-2; 7 positions match TRBD2. Unmatched junction bases numbered 3, after V lost 3 bases and J lost 5 bases. In germline, CDR1 is MGHRA, CDR2 YSYEKL. The CDR3 is 14 residues long. The CDR3 sequence: CASSHLGGTGELFF. Here the CDR3 DNA reads TGCGCCAGCAGCCACCTCGGGGGGACCGGGGAGCTGTTTTTT.